This TCR beta chain was sequenced in a study of OX40 agonist ivuxolimab in advanced cancers. The wider study: Having had anti-PD-1, anti-PD-L1 or anti-CTLA-4 therapy before was allowed, and over 35% had some. Two patients with cutaneous melanoma and one with hepatocellular carcinoma, three in total, showed partial responses. Findings and caveats of the study: The average count of expanded clones was higher among CD8+ T cells than among CD4+.

V shed 4 bases and J shed 4 bases, with 12 bases lying between them. Germline V gene data show CDR1 as SGDLS and CDR2 as YYNGEE. The CDR3 loop spans 14 amino acids. TCRdb's table, derived via immunoSEQ multiplex PCR, lists solely in-frame clones and lacks some. The data show tens of thousands of clones, about 90% seen once. Regarding this clone: Its specificity is unknown.

This chain uses TRBV9 with TRBJ2-1; TRBD1 might be the D (5 bases). The clonotype was recovered from an adult with an advanced solid tumor such as melanoma, head and neck, liver or kidney cancer. The material sequenced was CD4+ or CD8+ T cells sorted from blood, taken in a trial of the OX40 agonist ivuxolimab. CDR3 in amino acids: CASSLMTEYNEQFF. CDR3 nucleotide sequence: TGTGCCAGCAGCCTCATGACAGAATACAATGAGCAGTTCTTC.